The clone carrying this T cell receptor (beta chain) was counted once. In Seattle, patients joined the study during active infection and were tracked longitudinally. This specimen belongs to a study of blood T cell repertoires in COVID-19. Turning to the study itself: Researchers got acute and convalescent COVID-19 samples from the United States, Italy and Spain. PBMCs, B-cell-depleted T cells, or T cells provided the cDNA or gDNA that made up the material.

Trimming cost V 3 bases and J 6 bases; bases outside gene matches: 5. This CDR3 is 12 amino acids long. CDR1 is GTSNPN, CDR2 SVGIG, per germline (reference sequence). Original methodology: Amplified reference gene primers provided the basis for estimating nucleated cell counts. Clones were read by immunoSEQ multiplex PCR, and TCRdb kept only the in-frame ones, dropping some. That table is the source of V, J and clone size, and D and trimming were worked out from the DNA. The data contain 250,000 or so clones, 85% to 90% of them singletons. The chain combines TRBV30 with TRBJ2-7; TRBD1 matches at 7 bases. The TCR originated in a woman in her sixties with COVID-19, enrolled during active disease. The source material was peripheral blood. The CDR3 reads CAWSRGLSEQYF. The CDR3 coding sequence is TGTGCCTGGAGCAGGGGGTTGAGCGAGCAGTACTTC.